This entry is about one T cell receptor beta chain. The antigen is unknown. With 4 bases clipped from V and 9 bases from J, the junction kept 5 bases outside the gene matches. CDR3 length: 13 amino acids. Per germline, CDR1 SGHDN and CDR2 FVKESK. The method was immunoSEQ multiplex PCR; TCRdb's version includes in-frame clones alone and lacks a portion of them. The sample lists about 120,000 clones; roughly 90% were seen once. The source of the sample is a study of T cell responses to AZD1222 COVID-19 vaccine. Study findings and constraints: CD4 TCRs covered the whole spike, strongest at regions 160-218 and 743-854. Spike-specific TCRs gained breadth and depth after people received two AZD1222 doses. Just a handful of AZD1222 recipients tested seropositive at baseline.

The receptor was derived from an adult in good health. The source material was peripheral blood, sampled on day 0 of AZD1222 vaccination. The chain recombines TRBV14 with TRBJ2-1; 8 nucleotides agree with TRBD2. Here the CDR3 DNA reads TGTGCCAGCAGCCTTAAGGCGGGGGGTGAGCAGTTCTTC. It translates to CASSLKAGGEQFF.